This T cell receptor beta chain was identified in a study of OX40 agonist ivuxolimab in advanced cancers. Overall study context: The patients received ivuxolimab by intravenous route every 2 weeks at 0.01 to 10 mg/kg. Head and neck, renal cell, melanoma or hepatocellular carcinoma were the cancers that dose-escalation patients had.

Looked up from germline, CDR1 is SGHVS and CDR2 is FQNEAQ. The CDR3 runs 14 residues. V was shortened by 2 bases and J by 5 bases, with 10 bases between the two germline ends. Assay: immunoSEQ multiplex PCR; the TCRdb copy retains only in-frame clones and omits some. This sample has about 79,000 clones; approximately 94% occur once, and the top ten carry 9.5% to 10%. This specimen was CD4+ or CD8+ T cells sorted from blood, taken in a trial of the OX40 agonist ivuxolimab. The chain combines TRBV7-8 with TRBJ2-1; D ambiguous. The source is an adult with an advanced solid tumor such as melanoma, head and neck, liver or kidney cancer. The CDR3, as DNA: TGTGCCAGCAGCTTATCGGCGTCGCACAATGAGCAGTTCTTC. Its translation: CASSLSASHNEQFF.